The 10 T cell receptor beta chains below were found in one sample sequenced in a study of identical twins. TCRdb redid the calling of the 5' RACE reads with MiXCR, one entry per CDR3 protein. The sample holds approximately 700,000 distinct CDR3 sequences, roughly 6% seen once. The material sequenced was naive T cells sorted from blood. The source of these receptors is a man between 18 and 35 years old in good health.

At least ten counts were recorded for this clonotype. The gene calls are TRBV7-9 and TRBJ1-1; D uncertain. The germline gives CDR1 SEHNR, CDR2 FQNEAQ (reference sequence). This CDR3 contains 14 residues. Trimming took off 5 bases at V and 1 base at J, with 11 bases between the two ends. The CDR3: CASSPEVRNTEAFF. Written as DNA, the CDR3 is TGTGCCAGCAGCCCAGAGGTGAGGAACACTGAAGCTTTCTTT.

This clonotype has at least ten counts. The chain employs TRBV5-1 and TRBJ1-1, with a tentative D call TRBD1 (6 bases). This CDR3 is built from 16 residues. CDR1 and CDR2 from the germline V gene are SGHRS and YFSETQ. V was shortened by 4 bases and J by 1 base, with 17 bases between the two germline ends. CDR3 sequence: CASSPQGGARNTEAFF. CDR3 in DNA: TGCGCCAGCAGCCCACAGGGTGGGGCCCGGAACACTGAAGCTTTCTTT. Supplemented by reference TRBV5-1 and TRBJ1-1, the full variable domain reads KAGVTQTPRYLIKTRGQQVTLSCSPISGHRSVSWYQQTPGQGLQFLFEYFSETQRNKGNFPGRFSGRQFSNSRSEMNVSTLELGDSALYLCASSPQGGARNTEAFFGQGTRLTVV.

This clonotype turned up a few times. The chain joins TRBV4-3 to TRBJ2-7; weak D call: TRBD2 (5 bases). V gave up 0 bases and J gave up 9 bases, with 15 bases separating them. The CDR3 is made up of 14 amino acids. Germline assignment: CDR1 LGHNA and CDR2 YSLEER. The CDR3 here is CASSQDSRGLGQYF. CDR3 nucleotide sequence: TGCGCCAGCAGCCAAGATTCCCGAGGGTTGGGGCAGTACTTC.

J is TRBJ2-2 and V is TRBV29-1; 8 nucleotides agree with TRBD2. The CDR3 consists of 16 residues. Germline V gives CDR1 SQVTM, CDR2 ANQGSEA. J gave up 7 bases and V 4 bases, and 14 bases lay outside the gene matches. The CDR3 DNA is TGCAGCGTTGCGGTCGCGGGAGGCCGGGGGGGCGGGGAGCTGTTTTTT. Translated, it gives CSVAVAGGRGGGELFF.

At least ten counts were recorded for this clonotype. The chain recombines TRBV5-4 with TRBJ2-7; possibly TRBD2 for D (5 bases). The CDR3 is 14 amino acids. V was pared by 4 bases and J by 7 bases, with 18 bases between. Germline V lookup: CDR1 SGHNT, CDR2 YYREEE (reference sequence). The CDR3 DNA reads TGTGCCAGCAGCCCGACTATCCAAGGAGTGGAGCAGTACTTC. It translates to CASSPTIQGVEQYF.

This clonotype was detected ten times or more. The gene calls are TRBV20-1 and TRBJ2-5; tentatively, D is TRBD1 or TRBD2 (5 bases each). Trimming stripped 3 bases from V and 2 bases from J, with 10 bases between. The CDR3 covers 13 residues. The germline V gene has CDR1 DFQATT and CDR2 SNEGSKA (reference sequence). The CDR3 here is CSARDTGQETQYF. The DNA for the CDR3 is TGCAGTGCTAGGGACACGGGACAAGAGACCCAGTACTTC.

This clonotype appeared many times. J is TRBJ1-5 and V is TRBV12-3 or TRBV12-4, with TRBD1 matching 8 bases. CDR3 length: 20 residues. V shed 1 base, J shed 1 base, and the junction held 15 bases outside the gene matches. The CDR3 region is CASSLERLSQGEESNQPQHF. DNA for the CDR3: TGTGCCAGCAGTTTAGAACGCCTGTCACAGGGGGAGGAAAGCAATCAGCCCCAGCATTTT.

This clonotype was recorded at least ten times. The chain joins TRBV5-5 to TRBJ2-2; D is possibly TRBD2 (5 bases). CDR1 and CDR2 (germline): SGHKS, YYEKEE (reference sequence). The V gene lost 4 bases and the J gene lost 4 bases, with 17 bases spanning the gap. CDR3 length equals 16 residues. The CDR3 region is CASSRTTSRGTGELFF. The CDR3 DNA reads TGTGCCAGCAGCCGTACAACCAGTCGGGGCACCGGGGAGCTGTTTTTT.

This clonotype was recorded a few times. The V call is TRBV27, the J call TRBJ2-5; D might be TRBD1 or TRBD2, each matching 5 bases. The CDR3 extends over 13 amino acids. Germline-derived CDR1 and CDR2 are MNHEY and SMNVEV (reference sequence). Between the trimmed V and J ends, which lost 4 bases and 4 bases, there was a span of 10 bases. CDR3 sequence (DNA): TGTGCCAGCAGTTCTTTGGGACGAGAGACCCAGTACTTC. This sequence encodes CASSSLGRETQYF.

The rearrangement uses TRBV7-8 and TRBJ1-2; D might be TRBD1 (6 bases). The CDR3 runs to 14 residues. Per germline, CDR1 SGHVS and CDR2 FQNEAQ. The V gene lost 3 bases and the J gene lost 4 bases, with 12 bases spanning the gap. The CDR3 here is CASSLSDRLYGYTF. The CDR3 nucleotides read TGTGCCAGCAGCTTGTCTGACAGGCTCTATGGCTACACCTTC.